Presented here are 21 T cell receptor beta chains from one specimen sequenced in a study of blood T cell repertoires in COVID-19. Sequencing was performed with immunoSEQ multiplex PCR; in TCRdb, only in-frame clones are kept and a portion is missing. The sample contains about 520,000 clones, over 75% of which appear only once. Specimen: peripheral blood. Receptors were obtained from a human donor in a cohort sampled during active COVID-19.

This rearrangement joins TRBV10-1 to TRBJ1-5; 7 bases are shared with TRBD1. The germline CDR1 and CDR2 sequences are WNHNN and SYGVQD (reference sequence). This CDR3 is built from 18 residues. J gave up 0 bases and V 6 bases, and 14 bases lay outside the gene matches. The CDR3 spells CASSLYPGQPSSNQPQHF. The CDR3, as DNA: TGCGCCAGCAGCCTATACCCGGGACAGCCTTCTAGCAATCAGCCCCAGCATTTT.

This chain connects TRBV19 to TRBJ2-3; D remains ambiguous. Trimming took 5 bases from V and 6 from J, leaving 9 bases between them. Germline V gene sequence: CDR1 LNHDA, CDR2 SQIVND (reference sequence). The CDR3 has 12 residues. CDR3 DNA: TGTGCCAGTAGTCCCTTTTCGGATACGCAGTATTTT. The encoded protein is CASSPFSDTQYF.

The rearrangement links TRBV4-1 to TRBJ2-3; a weak D match, TRBD1 (5 bases). Germline CDR1 and CDR2: MGHRA and YSYEKL. The V end was cut by 3 bases, the J end by 0 bases, with 13 bases between. The CDR3 has 16 amino acids. CDR3 in amino acids: CASSQQGFPSTDTQYF. The DNA for the CDR3 is TGCGCCAGCAGCCAGCAGGGTTTTCCTAGCACAGATACGCAGTATTTT.

J is TRBJ2-2 and V is TRBV6-2 or TRBV6-3; possibly TRBD1 for D (5 bases). The germline CDR1 and CDR2 sequences are MNHEY and SVGEGT. The V end was cut by 2 bases, the J end by 4 bases, with 11 bases between. The CDR3 consists of 15 residues. CDR3 residues: CASSYGAIFTGELFF. CDR3 nucleotide sequence: TGTGCCAGCAGTTACGGGGCGATCTTCACCGGGGAGCTGTTTTTT.

V usage is TRBV30 and J usage is TRBJ2-7; weak D call: TRBD1 (5 bases). The CDR3 runs 11 residues. V lost 0 bases and J 6 bases, leaving 6 bases between the germline ends. Per germline, CDR1 GTSNPN and CDR2 SVGIG (reference sequence). DNA of the CDR3: TGTGCCTGGAGTGTAGGGGCCGAGCAGTACTTC. It translates to CAWSVGAEQYF.

This chain uses TRBV4-3 with TRBJ1-1; 11 nucleotides line up with TRBD1. The germline gives CDR1 LGHNA, CDR2 YSLEER. With 4 bases clipped from V and 8 bases from J, the junction kept 6 bases outside the gene matches. The CDR3 is 14 amino acids. DNA for the CDR3: TGCGCCAGCAGCCTGGGACAGGGGGGCTCCGAAGCTTTCTTT. It translates to CASSLGQGGSEAFF.

V gene TRBV18 combines with J gene TRBJ2-5; 7 nucleotides agree with TRBD2. V gave up 3 bases and J gave up 2 bases; unmatched junction bases: 3. Germline values: CDR1 KGHSH, CDR2 LQKENI. The CDR3 is made up of 14 amino acids. The CDR3 DNA is TGTGCCAGCTCACCGGGAGCGGGACAAGAGACCCAGTACTTC. Translating gives CASSPGAGQETQYF.

V gene TRBV27 combines with J gene TRBJ2-3; 9 bases agree with TRBD1. Germline CDR1 reads MNHEY; CDR2 reads SMNVEV (reference sequence). The CDR3 has 16 amino acids. V was pared by 5 bases and J by 4 bases, with 10 bases of the junction left unmatched. CDR3 protein: CASSRGTGYYSDTQYF. The CDR3 DNA reads TGTGCCAGCAGTCGGGGGACAGGGTATTATTCAGATACGCAGTATTTT.

The V call is TRBV30, the J call TRBJ1-2; 9 positions agree with TRBD1. Germline V gene data show CDR1 as GTSNPN and CDR2 as SVGIG (reference sequence). The length of the CDR3 is 17 residues. The J segment lost 6 bases and the V segment lost 2 bases, leaving 16 bases of the junction unmatched. CDR3: CAWSSPLGQGLFDGYTF. DNA of the CDR3: TGTGCCTGGAGTTCCCCTCTGGGACAGGGCCTTTTCGATGGCTACACCTTC.

V is TRBV30 and J is TRBJ1-3, with TRBD1 matching 9 bases. Trimming took 5 bases from V and 4 from J; bases not matched to a gene: 9. From germline, CDR1 is GTSNPN and CDR2 SVGIG (reference sequence). This CDR3 is built from 15 residues. This chain's CDR3 is CAWGGTGLGGNTIYF. DNA for the CDR3: TGTGCCTGGGGGGGGACAGGGCTAGGAGGAAACACCATATATTTT.

J is TRBJ2-1 and V is TRBV28, with TRBD2 as a possible D gene (6 bases). V shed 7 bases and J shed 10 bases, with 14 bases lying between them. CDR1 is MDHEN and CDR2 is SYDVKM in the germline V gene. The CDR3 has 12 amino acids. The CDR3 bases are TGTGCCAGCACATCAGGGCGGGACGAGCAGTTCTTC. Its translation: CASTSGRDEQFF. The full variable domain, its missing parts supplied by reference TRBV28 and TRBJ2-1, is DVKVTQSSRYLVKRTGEKVFLECVQDMDHENMFWYRQDPGLGLRLIYFSYDVKMKEKGDIPEGYSVSREKKERFSLILESASTNQTSMYLCASTSGRDEQFFGPGTRLTVL.

The gene calls are TRBV16 and TRBJ1-1; 7 bases map to TRBD1. Per germline, CDR1 KGHSY and CDR2 FQNENV. With V trimmed by 6 bases and J by 0 bases, 7 bases remained unmatched. This CDR3 region has 15 residues. DNA for the CDR3: TGTGCCAGCAGAAACAGACAGGGATTGAACACTGAAGCTTTCTTT. Protein: CASRNRQGLNTEAFF.

This chain joins TRBV12-5 and TRBJ1-5; the match to TRBD1 covers 7 bases. The CDR3 length is 18 residues. Germline V gene sequence: CDR1 LGHNT, CDR2 FRNRAP. V was clipped by 3 bases and J by 2 bases; unmatched bases: 13. In DNA form, the CDR3 reads TGTGCTAGTGGTTTAGGCCCTTTACAGGGGAGGCGCAATCAGCCCCAGCATTTT. Its translation: CASGLGPLQGRRNQPQHF.

This chain connects TRBV7-2 to TRBJ1-4, with D maybe TRBD1 (6 bases). CDR1 SGHTA and CDR2 FQGNSA come from the germline V gene. The CDR3 runs to 15 residues. V gave up 3 bases and J gave up 0 bases, with 8 bases separating them. The CDR3 DNA is TGTGCCAGCAGCTTGAGGGGGACAACTAATGAAAAACTGTTTTTT. Its translation: CASSLRGTTNEKLFF.

The rearrangement links TRBV2 to TRBJ1-4, with D possibly being TRBD1 (5 bases). In germline, CDR1 is SNHLY, CDR2 FYNNEI. The CDR3 consists of 14 residues. The V gene lost 6 bases and the J gene lost 2 bases, with 10 bases spanning the gap. As DNA, the CDR3 is TGTGCCAGCAGGTTACAGGTTACTAATGAAAAACTGTTTTTT. This translates into CASRLQVTNEKLFF. Based on the CDR3 plus reference TRBV2 and TRBJ1-4, the full variable domain is EPEVTQTPSHQVTQMGQEVILRCVPISNHLYFYWYRQILGQKVEFLVSFYNNEISEKSEIFDDQFSVERPDGSNFTLKIRSTKLEDSAMYFCASRLQVTNEKLFFGSGTQLSVL.

The gene calls are TRBV25-1 and TRBJ1-2, with TRBD1 as a possible D gene (5 bases). Trimming stripped 4 bases from V and 5 bases from J, with 20 bases between. Germline loops: CDR1 MGHDK, CDR2 SYGVNS. The CDR3 loop spans 16 amino acids. CDR3 loop: CASSAPVGGILYGYTF. The CDR3 bases are TGTGCCAGCAGTGCGCCGGTCGGGGGGATCCTTTATGGCTACACCTTC.

This clone was recorded once. This rearrangement joins TRBV11-3 to TRBJ1-1, with D unclear. CDR1 is SGHNT, CDR2 YENEEA, per germline. The V and J ends lost 1 base and 7 bases respectively, with 10 bases between them. The CDR3 has 13 amino acids. The CDR3, as DNA: TGTGCCAGCAGCTTAGTGTCCGGGGTTGAAGCTTTCTTT. It yields the protein CASSLVSGVEAFF.

The chain recombines TRBV29-1 with TRBJ2-5; tentative D call: TRBD2 (6 bases). CDR1 is SQVTM and CDR2 is ANQGSEA in the germline V gene. The CDR3 has 13 amino acids. The V end lost 7 bases, the J end lost 5 bases, and 17 bases lay between the germline ends. CDR3 nucleotide sequence: TGCAGCGGGGAAGCGGGCCGGAGGGAGACCCAGTACTTC. Amino acid sequence: CSGEAGRRETQYF.

This chain connects TRBV7-2 to TRBJ2-1; no definite D call. Germline values: CDR1 SGHTA, CDR2 FQGNSA. The CDR3 is 13 residues long. Trimming removed 4 bases at V and 9 bases at J, with 13 bases between. The CDR3 loop is CASSSVAATEQFF. CDR3 bases: TGTGCCAGCAGCTCGGTTGCGGCAACTGAGCAGTTCTTC.

This chain connects TRBV5-1 to TRBJ1-4, with D maybe TRBD1 (5 bases). V lost 4 bases and J 8 bases, leaving 15 bases between the germline ends. Looked up from germline, CDR1 is SGHRS and CDR2 is YFSETQ. The CDR3 spans 14 residues. The CDR3 region is CASSGGTMEEKLFF. The CDR3 DNA reads as TGCGCCAGCAGCGGCGGGACTATGGAGGAAAAACTGTTTTTT.

This clone has more than one count but fewer than ten. CDR3 DNA: TGTGCCAGCAGTGAACCCGTTATGCGGTACGAGCAGTACTTC. It specifies CASSEPVMRYEQYF. The V and J genes are TRBV2 and TRBJ2-7; D unresolved. CDR3 length: 14 amino acids. Germline-derived CDR1 and CDR2 are SNHLY and FYNNEI. Trimming cost V 2 bases and J 4 bases, with 12 bases left between them.